What follows is one T cell receptor (beta chain) and its context. This sample stems from a study of blood T cell repertoires in COVID-19. Study overall: COVID-19 samples, acute and convalescent, were from the United States, Italy and Spain. Sources were T cells, B-cell-depleted T cells, or PBMCs; the material itself was cDNA or gDNA.

As processed by the authors: Estimation of nucleated cell counts was performed using reference gene primer amplification. Sequencing was performed with immunoSEQ multiplex PCR; in TCRdb, only in-frame clones are kept and a portion is missing. V and J calls and clone size come straight from that table; D and trimming were deduced from the DNA. This sample has some 83,000 clones, with around 86% found just once. The CDR3 is made up of 16 amino acids. V shed 2 bases and J 4 bases; nucleotides not matched to a gene: 10. Germline V CDR1 and CDR2: MGHRA, YSYEKL. The TCR comes from an elderly man with active or convalescent COVID-19. The source material was peripheral blood. The chain couples TRBV4-1 to TRBJ2-5; 7 bases line up with TRBD1. The chain's CDR3 is CASSQRTGAGGETQYF. DNA of the CDR3: TGCGCCAGCAGCCAACGGACAGGAGCCGGCGGAGAGACCCAGTACTTC.